Presented here are 26 T cell receptor beta chains from one specimen sequenced in a study of shared clonotypes between healthy human individuals. Sequenced by immunoSEQ multiplex PCR; TCRdb stores in-frame clones only, minus some. The sample includes under 2,500,000 clones, about 94% of them seen just once. Input material: naive CD4+ T cells sorted from blood. Sample subset: CD45RA+ positively selected. Receptor source: a man between 18 and 29 years old in good health.

A remark on this clone: Additional DNA sequences in this sample encode the identical CDR3. This rearrangement joins TRBV10-3 to TRBJ2-2; D call uncertain. CDR1 and CDR2 (germline): ENHRY, SYGVKD. CDR3 length: 14 amino acids. V was shortened by 5 bases and J by 2 bases, with 9 bases between the two germline ends. The CDR3 is CAISRVSNTGELFF. CDR3 nucleotides: TGTGCCATCAGTCGTGTTTCCAACACCGGGGAGCTGTTTTTT.

This sequence joins TRBV29-1 and TRBJ2-5; the D gene is possibly TRBD1 (6 bases). The CDR3 spans 13 residues. V shed 4 bases and J shed 5 bases, with 14 bases lying between them. Germline assignment: CDR1 SQVTM and CDR2 ANQGSEA. CDR3 nucleotides: TGCAGCGTTGGTTTGGGGGCCGAGGAGACCCAGTACTTC. Its protein is CSVGLGAEETQYF.

This clone showed up just a few times. The V gene is TRBV30, the J gene TRBJ1-3; no clear D gene. Per the germline V gene, CDR1 is GTSNPN and CDR2 is SVGIG (reference sequence). Trimming took 2 bases from V and 0 from J, leaving 11 bases between them. This CDR3 is 15 amino acids long. CDR3 sequence (DNA): TGTGCCTGGAGTAGTACGGGTTCCTCTGGAAACACCATATATTTT. It codes for CAWSSTGSSGNTIYF.

As for this clone: The same CDR3 can be traced to other DNA sequences in this sample. The V call is TRBV27, the J call TRBJ1-6, with a possible D match to TRBD1 (5 bases). V lost 3 bases, J lost 7 bases, and 13 bases lay in between. Germline V gene data show CDR1 as MNHEY and CDR2 as SMNVEV (reference sequence). The CDR3 loop spans 15 amino acids. The CDR3 coding sequence is TGTGCCAGCAGTTTGACCGGGGCAGGGAATTCACCCCTCCACTTT. Residues: CASSLTGAGNSPLHF.

This chain uses TRBV15 with TRBJ2-5, with D perhaps matching TRBD1 or TRBD2 (5 bases each). In germline, CDR1 is LNHNV, CDR2 YYDKDF (reference sequence). The V end lost 4 bases, the J end lost 5 bases, and 20 bases lay between the germline ends. The CDR3 has 16 residues. The CDR3 DNA reads TGTGCCACCAGCAACGTACGGGACCGCCTGAGGGAGACCCAGTACTTC. Its translation is CATSNVRDRLRETQYF.

As concerns this clone: Other DNA sequences of this sample code for an identical CDR3. The chain combines TRBV5-1 with TRBJ1-2; 9 nucleotides line up with TRBD1. CDR1 and CDR2 from the germline V gene are SGHRS and YFSETQ. This CDR3 has 14 residues. Trimming at V came to 0 bases and at J to 8 bases, leaving 5 bases not matched to a gene. CDR3 amino acids: CASSLGDRVYGYTF. In DNA, the CDR3 is TGCGCCAGCAGCTTGGGGGACAGGGTATACGGCTACACCTTC.

The gene calls are TRBV10-3 and TRBJ1-1; D remains ambiguous. Germline-derived CDR1 and CDR2 are ENHRY and SYGVKD. V was cut by 4 bases and J by 4 bases, with 22 bases left in between. The CDR3 totals 17 residues. CDR3 protein: CAISVNWVGQAGTEAFF. The CDR3, as DNA: TGTGCCATCAGTGTAAATTGGGTTGGGCAGGCCGGCACTGAAGCTTTCTTT.

The chain couples TRBV7-9 to TRBJ1-6, with no clear D. The CDR3 has 15 residues. V lost 6 bases, J lost 7 bases, and 16 bases lay in between. Germline V lookup: CDR1 SEHNR, CDR2 FQNEAQ (reference sequence). Here the CDR3 reads CASSLPAGGNSPLHF. As DNA, the CDR3 is TGTGCCAGCAGTCTTCCGGCGGGAGGGAATTCACCCCTCCACTTT. The full variable domain, rest sourced from reference TRBV7-9 and TRBJ1-6, is DTGVSQNPRHKITKRGQNVTFRCDPISEHNRLYWYRQTLGQGPEFLTYFQNEAQLEKSRLLSDRFSAERPKGSFSTLEIQRTEQGDSAMYLCASSLPAGGNSPLHFGNGTRLTVT.

The CDR3 DNA reads TGTGCCAGCAGCTCCCTTAAGGGGGAGGGCACCGGGGAGCTGTTTTTT. Translation: CASSSLKGEGTGELFF. The genes are TRBV5-4 and TRBJ2-2; weak D call: TRBD2 (7 bases). Deletions cut 3 bases from V and 4 bases from J, with 16 bases between. The CDR3 extends over 16 amino acids. The germline gives CDR1 SGHNT, CDR2 YYREEE (reference sequence).

The chain has TRBV6-6 and TRBJ2-5; TRBD1 or TRBD2 may be the D gene (5 bases each). Trimming pared 6 bases from V and 4 bases from J, leaving 12 bases between. The CDR3 totals 13 residues. Germline V lookup: CDR1 MNHNY, CDR2 SVGAGI (reference sequence). The CDR3 bases are TGTGCCAGCAGAGAAGGGGCGGGAGAGACCCAGTACTTC. It encodes CASREGAGETQYF.

V usage is TRBV7-2 and J usage is TRBJ1-4; no reliable D call. The V gene's germline CDR1 is SGHTA and CDR2 FQGNSA. The CDR3 consists of 13 residues. The germline V and J ends were trimmed by 7 bases and 4 bases, with 10 bases remaining between them. CDR3 in amino acids: CASKLAINEKLFF. CDR3 nucleotide sequence: TGTGCCAGCAAGTTGGCTATTAATGAAAAACTGTTTTTT.

In this sample, this clone turned up once. The CDR3 DNA is TGCGCCAGCAGCGCATCCGGGACGTGGGCTGAAGCTTTCTTT. It encodes CASSASGTWAEAFF. This sequence joins TRBV5-1 and TRBJ1-1; possible D gene TRBD1, 5 bases. Trimming stripped 4 bases from V and 6 bases from J, with 16 bases between. Germline lookup yields CDR1 SGHRS and CDR2 YFSETQ. The CDR3 runs 14 residues.

The chain recombines TRBV28 with TRBJ1-4; a weak D match, TRBD1 (5 bases). Per germline, CDR1 MDHEN and CDR2 SYDVKM. V was cut by 5 bases and J by 8 bases, with 15 bases left in between. The CDR3 has 14 amino acids. DNA for the CDR3: TGTGCCAGCAGTGAAACCGGGGCTCCGGAAAAACTGTTTTTT. Translated, it gives CASSETGAPEKLFF.

V and J are TRBV6-5 and TRBJ2-7; 8 bases fit TRBD1. Germline loops: CDR1 MNHEY, CDR2 SVGAGI. The CDR3 runs to 15 residues. Germline trimming cut 1 base from V and 0 bases from J; bases unmatched to any gene: 2. CDR3 DNA sequence: TGTGCCAGCAGTTACTTCCAGGGGGCCTCCTACGAGCAGTACTTC. The encoded protein is CASSYFQGASYEQYF.

The sample holds one count of this clone. The rearrangement links TRBV19 to TRBJ1-1, with TRBD1 identical over 7 bases. Trimming cost V 5 bases and J 0 bases; bases outside gene matches: 6. CDR3 length equals 15 residues. Germline V gene lookup returns CDR1 LNHDA and CDR2 SQIVND (reference sequence). The CDR3 DNA sequence: TGTGCCAGTAGTTTCTACAGGGGCATGAACACTGAAGCTTTCTTT. Translated, it gives CASSFYRGMNTEAFF.

On this clone itself: Other DNA sequences within the sample encode an identical CDR3. This chain links TRBV18 with TRBJ2-5; D is undetermined. CDR3 length equals 13 residues. The V gene lost 4 bases and the J gene lost 1 base, with 7 bases spanning the gap. CDR1 and CDR2 from the germline V gene are KGHSH and LQKENI. The CDR3 bases are TGTGCCAGCTCACGGGATCTCCAAGAGACCCAGTACTTC. Translated: CASSRDLQETQYF. Filled out from reference TRBV18 and TRBJ2-5, the complete variable domain reads NAGVMQNPRHLVRRRGQEARLRCSPMKGHSHVYWYRQLPEEGLKFMVYLQKENIIDESGMPKERFSAEFPKEGPSILRIQQVVRGDSAAYFCASSRDLQETQYFGPGTRLLVL.

This chain joins TRBV5-4 and TRBJ2-3, with TRBD2 matching 9 bases. This CDR3 spans 17 amino acids. Unmatched junction bases numbered 7, after V lost 0 bases and J lost 2 bases. Germline lookup yields CDR1 SGHNT and CDR2 YYREEE (reference sequence). The CDR3 nucleotides are TGTGCCAGCAGCTTGGGTGGTAGCGGGGGAATCACAGATACGCAGTATTTT. Its protein is CASSLGGSGGITDTQYF.

The chain employs TRBV7-6 and TRBJ1-2; no reliable D call. Trimming removed 5 bases at V and 7 bases at J, with 14 bases between. The CDR3 runs to 13 residues. In germline, CDR1 is SGHVS, CDR2 FNYEAQ. CDR3 in DNA: TGTGCCAGCAGCCCCCCGGTGGGCGTTGGCTACACCTTC. Protein: CASSPPVGVGYTF.

The gene calls are TRBV5-6 and TRBJ1-4, with D unclear. Germline V lookup: CDR1 SGHDT, CDR2 YYEEEE. The CDR3 has 13 residues. Trimming cost V 0 bases and J 15 bases, with 15 bases left between them. CDR3 in amino acids: CASSLEYVGNLFF. In DNA, the CDR3 is TGTGCCAGCAGCTTGGAGTACGTTGGAAATTTGTTTTTT.

This clone appeared once. This chain uses TRBV14 with TRBJ2-5; 14 nucleotides agree with TRBD2. CDR1 SGHDN and CDR2 FVKESK come from the germline V gene. With V trimmed by 4 bases and J by 5 bases, 6 bases remained unmatched. The CDR3 length is 16 residues. This CDR3 is CASSPGLAGVRETQYF. The CDR3, as DNA: TGTGCCAGCAGCCCGGGACTAGCGGGAGTTAGGGAGACCCAGTACTTC.

As for this clone: Other DNA sequences from this sample encode an identical CDR3 as well. The chain recombines TRBV5-1 with TRBJ2-5; D gene unclear. V was pared by 4 bases and J by 1 base, with 11 bases between. CDR1 and CDR2 (germline): SGHRS, YFSETQ. The CDR3 loop spans 14 amino acids. The CDR3: CASSVTGLQETQYF. CDR3 nucleotides: TGCGCCAGCAGCGTTACCGGCCTCCAAGAGACCCAGTACTTC.

J is TRBJ2-3 and V is TRBV10-3; D is unresolved. CDR1 and CDR2 (germline): ENHRY, SYGVKD. The CDR3 sequence is 11 residues long. Trimming took 7 bases from V and 6 from J, leaving 8 bases between them. CDR3 sequence reads: CAITDGDTQYF. The DNA of the CDR3 is TGTGCCATCACCGACGGGGATACGCAGTATTTT.

J is TRBJ2-2 and V is TRBV9; D is possibly TRBD1 (6 bases). The CDR3 totals 17 residues. The ends were cut back, 3 bases at V and 4 bases at J, with 19 bases in the middle. The V gene's germline CDR1 is SGDLS and CDR2 YYNGEE. In DNA form, the CDR3 reads TGTGCCAGCAGCGCAGTGAGGGGGTCCTCCTCCACCGGGGAGCTGTTTTTT. As protein: CASSAVRGSSSTGELFF.

As to this clone: Other DNA sequences in the sample encode the same CDR3. This chain connects TRBV5-4 to TRBJ2-7; 10 bases agree with TRBD1. V lost 3 bases to trimming and J lost 4 bases; unmatched junction nucleotides: 4. The CDR3 is 14 residues long. CDR1 is SGHNT, CDR2 YYREEE, per germline (reference sequence). In DNA form, the CDR3 reads TGTGCCAGCAGCTCATTGGACAGGGGGTACGAGCAGTACTTC. This gives the protein CASSSLDRGYEQYF.

CDR3 sequence reads: CASSFGQPNQPQHF. The CDR3 coding sequence is TGTGCCAGCAGCTTCGGACAGCCGAATCAGCCCCAGCATTTT. The rearrangement links TRBV11-2 to TRBJ1-5; D is perhaps TRBD1 (6 bases). CDR1 is SGHAT, CDR2 FQNNGV, per germline. This CDR3 region has 14 residues. Trimming left V 3 bases short and J 4 bases short, with 10 bases between.

The chain links TRBV28 to TRBJ1-4; D not resolved. The CDR3 has 14 amino acids. Germline CDR1 reads MDHEN; CDR2 reads SYDVKM. The V end was cut by 6 bases, the J end by 5 bases, with 13 bases between. CDR3 nucleotides: TGTGCCAGCAGCCCCGGGAGTGGGAATGAAAAACTGTTTTTT. This gives the protein CASSPGSGNEKLFF.